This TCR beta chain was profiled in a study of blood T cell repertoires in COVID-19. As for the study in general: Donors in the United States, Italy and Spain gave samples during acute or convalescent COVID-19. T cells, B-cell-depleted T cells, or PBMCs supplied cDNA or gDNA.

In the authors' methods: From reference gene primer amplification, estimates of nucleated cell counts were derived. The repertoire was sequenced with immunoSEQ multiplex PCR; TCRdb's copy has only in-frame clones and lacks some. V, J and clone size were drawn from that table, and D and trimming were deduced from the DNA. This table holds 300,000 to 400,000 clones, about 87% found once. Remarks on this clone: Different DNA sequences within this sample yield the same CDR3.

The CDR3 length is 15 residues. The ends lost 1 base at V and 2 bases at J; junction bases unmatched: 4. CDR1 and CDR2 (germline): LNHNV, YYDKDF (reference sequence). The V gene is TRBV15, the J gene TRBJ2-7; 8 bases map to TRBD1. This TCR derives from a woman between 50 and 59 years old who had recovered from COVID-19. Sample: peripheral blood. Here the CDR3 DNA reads TGTGCCACCAGCAGAGGCGACAGGGGAACCTACGAGCAGTACTTC. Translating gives CATSRGDRGTYEQYF.